This T cell receptor beta chain was sequenced in a study of T cell repertoires in breast cancer (dated by TCRdb to about 2016). For context, the study as a whole: The study profiled tumors, lymph nodes and peripheral blood lymphocytes from breast cancer patients, plus peripheral blood from healthy control donors. Tumor-free lymph nodes were processed without enzymatic digestion, and Ficoll was used to separate blood samples. Tumors and tumor-involved lymph nodes were minced, digested with Liberase and DNase, and then passed through 70-um and 40-um filters. Controls included nine healthy donors of an age range similar to the patients. On average, about 540,000 sequences per sample and about 11 reads per input cell were obtained by sequencing. The majority of the 20 or so patient tumors analyzed for shared TCRs were ER+/PR+. Because breast cancer has a low mutational burden and common mutations are rare, the study reasoned that TCRs shared between breast cancer patients would target shared antigens.

CDR1 and CDR2, per the germline V gene, are SGHAT and FQNNGV. Here V drops 2 bases and J drops 5 bases, and the junction holds 4 bases not matched to any gene. Inclusive of the bounding cysteine and phenylalanine, the CDR3 is 15 residues long. Of all the DNA, just the CDR3 is kept, 45 bases in frame from base 1. To analyze paired alpha-beta TCRs of CD8+ T cells, the study used an expanded emulsion RT-PCR method with primers covering all TCR V genes. Before emulsion RT-PCR, CD8+ T cells were isolated with a CD8 positive selection kit and incubated overnight in 8.5 to 10 IU/mL IL-2. The investigation overall reported the following: Shared TCRs were encoded by various nucleotide sequences, which suggests selection and expansion based on antigen. Discarding singleton TCRs and sampling only part of each tumor may have missed genuine antitumor clones. Because transcript abundance and primer differences skewed clone recovery, emulsion RT-PCR was regarded as qualitative rather than quantitative. Shared TCRs showed TRBV7 predominance, possibly reflecting tumor recognition or mispriming bias from eight TRBV7 primers. Tumor-involved sentinel lymph nodes shared about fourfold more TCRs with matched tumor repertoires than tumor-free nodes (approximately 8% versus 2%). Fewer than 20 TCR pairs were shared across seven or more patient tumors and were rarely found in control blood, which suggested possible tumor specificity.

Receptors were amplified or captured by emulsion pairing. Unpaired genes were suppressed by a second nested PCR with blocking oligos, after which a third nested PCR added Illumina adaptors and barcodes. Each master mix for emulsion RT-PCR held about 4,500-260,000 T cells along with C-region, Stepout and V-region primers. The Micellula Emulsion and Purification Kit was used to make the emulsions, and Qiagen OneStep RT-PCR reagents were used for RT-PCR. Pooled libraries were sequenced on an Illumina MiSeq with paired-end 2 x 250 reads. In the authors' own workflow: In Galaxy, read pairs were joined and then clipped at the engineered overlap into separate alpha and beta files, and any unclipped reads were discarded. Alpha-beta pairs were assigned using CompleteTCR, a MiTCR-based pipeline in which chains sharing read cluster identifiers are linked by an R script. TCR sequences that were observed only once, about 1-3.4% of the total, were removed as potential sequencing errors. TCRdb itself trimmed the public reads at Q25 with fastp, ran MiXCR and retained productive beta chains. Every entry covers one CDR3 protein and lists the most common genes and DNA from its rows. The V and J calls were determined by TCRdb, not by the authors. Here the sample has roughly 40,000 distinct CDR3 sequences; 45% occur a single time. Less than 70% of the sample rests with the top ten.

Worth noting for this clonotype: Its antigen is unknown. Within one base of it there is no much larger clone, and no base qualities were kept.

The chain is made from TRBV11-2 and TRBJ2-1; 9 nucleotides in the junction match TRBD2. Sequenced: CD8+ T cells. The origin of this receptor is a pool of human donors with breast cancer or a healthy control (not recorded which). The CDR3 corresponds to CASSLLAGLNNEQFF. The DNA sequence is TGTGCCAGCAGCTTACTAGCGGGACTCAACAATGAGCAGTTCTTC.